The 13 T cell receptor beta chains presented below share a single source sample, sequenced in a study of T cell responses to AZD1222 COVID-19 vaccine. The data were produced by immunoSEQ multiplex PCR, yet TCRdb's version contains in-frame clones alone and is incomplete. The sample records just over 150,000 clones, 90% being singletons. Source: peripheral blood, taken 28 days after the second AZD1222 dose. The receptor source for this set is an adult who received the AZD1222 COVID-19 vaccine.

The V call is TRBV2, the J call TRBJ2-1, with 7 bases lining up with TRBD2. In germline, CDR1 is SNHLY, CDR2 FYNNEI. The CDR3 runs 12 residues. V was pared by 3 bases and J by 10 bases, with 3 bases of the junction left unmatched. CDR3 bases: TGTGCCAGCAGTGACGACGGGGGGGAGCAGTTCTTC. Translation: CASSDDGGEQFF.

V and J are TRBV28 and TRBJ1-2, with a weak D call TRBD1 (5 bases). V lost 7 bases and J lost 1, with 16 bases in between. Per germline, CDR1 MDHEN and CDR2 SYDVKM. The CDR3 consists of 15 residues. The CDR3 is CASTMGLGLNYGYTF. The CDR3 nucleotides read TGTGCCAGCACCATGGGGCTGGGACTTAACTATGGCTACACCTTC.

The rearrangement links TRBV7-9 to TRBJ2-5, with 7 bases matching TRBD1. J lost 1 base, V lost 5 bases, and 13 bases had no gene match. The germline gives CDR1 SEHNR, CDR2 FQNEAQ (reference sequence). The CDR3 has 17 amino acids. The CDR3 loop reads CASSQTGVLAIQETQYF. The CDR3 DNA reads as TGTGCCAGCAGCCAAACAGGGGTTCTGGCGATCCAAGAGACCCAGTACTTC.

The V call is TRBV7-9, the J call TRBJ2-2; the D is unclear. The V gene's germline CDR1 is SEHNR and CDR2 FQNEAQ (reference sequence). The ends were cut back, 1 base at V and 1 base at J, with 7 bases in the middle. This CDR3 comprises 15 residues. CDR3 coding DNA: TGTGCCAGCAGCTTAGGGCAGGTGAACACCGGGGAGCTGTTTTTT. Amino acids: CASSLGQVNTGELFF.

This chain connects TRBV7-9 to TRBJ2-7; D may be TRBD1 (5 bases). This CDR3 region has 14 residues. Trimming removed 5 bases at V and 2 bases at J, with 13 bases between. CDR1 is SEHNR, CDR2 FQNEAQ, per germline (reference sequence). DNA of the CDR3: TGTGCCAGCAGCCGGTCGGACAAGCCCTACGAGCAGTACTTC. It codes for CASSRSDKPYEQYF.

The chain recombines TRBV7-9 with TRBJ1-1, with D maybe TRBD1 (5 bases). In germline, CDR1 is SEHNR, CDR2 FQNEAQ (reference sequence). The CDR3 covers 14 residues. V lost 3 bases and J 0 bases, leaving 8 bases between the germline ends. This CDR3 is CASSFAGMNTEAFF. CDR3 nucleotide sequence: TGTGCCAGCAGCTTCGCAGGGATGAACACTGAAGCTTTCTTT.

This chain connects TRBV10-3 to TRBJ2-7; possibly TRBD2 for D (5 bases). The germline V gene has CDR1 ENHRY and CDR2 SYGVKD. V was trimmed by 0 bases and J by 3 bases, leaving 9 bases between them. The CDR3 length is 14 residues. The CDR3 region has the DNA TGTGCCATCAGTGAGTCGGCGACTAACTACGAGCAGTACTTC. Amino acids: CAISESATNYEQYF.

The CDR3 loop reads CASSQGRLVQYF. The CDR3 DNA reads TGTGCCAGCAGTCAAGGACGGCTCGTGCAGTATTTT. This chain links TRBV6-2 or TRBV6-3 with TRBJ2-3; no firm D call. Germline lookup yields CDR1 MNHEY and CDR2 SVGEGT. V lost 5 bases and J 11 bases, leaving 14 bases between the germline ends. The CDR3 is 12 amino acids.

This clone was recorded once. CDR3 coding DNA: TGTGCCAGCTCACCCAGTCAGGGGGCCAGAAACACCATATATTTT. Translating it yields CASSPSQGARNTIYF. The J gene is TRBJ1-3, the V gene TRBV18; TRBD1 agrees at 8 bases. The V gene's germline CDR1 is KGHSH and CDR2 LQKENI. Trimming removed 3 bases from V and 5 bases from J; junction bases left unmatched: 6. CDR3 length: 15 amino acids.

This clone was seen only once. CDR3: CAWSVWGSGAYEQYF. CDR3 coding DNA: TGTGCCTGGAGTGTATGGGGTAGCGGGGCCTACGAGCAGTACTTC. This chain joins TRBV30 and TRBJ2-7; the match to TRBD2 covers 8 bases. J was trimmed by 2 bases and V by 0 bases; bases with no gene match: 6. The germline V gene encodes CDR1 GTSNPN and CDR2 SVGIG (reference sequence). The CDR3 runs 15 residues. Together with reference TRBV30 and TRBJ2-7, the CDR3 gives the full variable domain: SQTIHQWPATLVQPVGSPLSLECTVEGTSNPNLYWYRQAAGRGLQLLFYSVGIGQISSEVPQNLSASRPQDRQFILSSKKLLLSDSGFYLCAWSVWGSGAYEQYFGPGTRLTVT.

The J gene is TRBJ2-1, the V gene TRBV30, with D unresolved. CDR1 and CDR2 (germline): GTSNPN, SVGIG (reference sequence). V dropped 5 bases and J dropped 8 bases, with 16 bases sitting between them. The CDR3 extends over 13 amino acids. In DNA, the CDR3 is TGTGCCTGGGGCTCGGACCGTCGCCATGAGCAGTTCTTC. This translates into CAWGSDRRHEQFF.

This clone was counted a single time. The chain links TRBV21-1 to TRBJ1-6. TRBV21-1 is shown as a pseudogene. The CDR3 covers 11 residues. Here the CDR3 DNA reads TGTGCCACCGGGGGGCATTCACCCCTCCACTTT. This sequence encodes CATGGHSPLHF.

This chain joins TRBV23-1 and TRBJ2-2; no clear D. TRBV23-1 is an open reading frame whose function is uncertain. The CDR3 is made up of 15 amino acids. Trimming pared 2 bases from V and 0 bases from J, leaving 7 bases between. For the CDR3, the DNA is TGCGCCAGCAGTCAACGAAAACCGAACACCGGGGAGCTGTTTTTT. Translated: CASSQRKPNTGELFF.